The 14 T cell receptor beta chains reported below all come from one sample, sequenced in a study of blood T cell repertoires in COVID-19. Clones were sequenced by immunoSEQ multiplex PCR, and TCRdb holds only the in-frame ones, with some missing. The table has 200,000 to 250,000 clones, 65% to 90% seen once. The sample comprised PBMCs or T cells enriched from blood (not recorded which). These receptors all come from a woman aged 50 to 65 with acute COVID-19.

CDR3 DNA sequence: TGTGCCAGCAGTCTCGTGCCGGGACAGGTAACCCAGTACTTC. Translation: CASSLVPGQVTQYF. The chain is built from TRBV27 and TRBJ2-5, with 8 bases matching TRBD1. Trimming took 5 bases from V and 8 from J; bases not matched to a gene: 10. The CDR3 runs to 14 residues. Germline CDR1 is MNHEY and CDR2 is SMNVEV (reference sequence).

This clone was counted only a few times. V gene TRBV28 combines with J gene TRBJ1-2; tentative D call: TRBD1 (5 bases). V gave up 1 base and J gave up 3 bases, with 9 bases separating them. The germline V gene has CDR1 MDHEN and CDR2 SYDVKM. The CDR3 is 14 residues long. The CDR3 loop is CASSLLAGHYGYTF. As DNA, the CDR3 is TGTGCCAGCAGTTTATTGGCAGGGCACTATGGCTACACCTTC.

This clone showed up just a few times. The genes are TRBV6-4 and TRBJ1-4; 7 bases align to TRBD1. The CDR3 runs to 14 residues. CDR1 is MRHNA and CDR2 is SNTAGT in the germline V gene. Trimming removed 5 bases from V and 8 bases from J; junction bases left unmatched: 8. CDR3: CASSSDREREKLFF. CDR3 bases: TGTGCCAGCAGTTCTGACAGGGAGCGGGAAAAACTGTTTTTT.

In this sample, this clone turned up once. The CDR3 sequence: CASSLSGLAADTQYF. In DNA, the CDR3 is TGTGCCAGCAGTTTATCGGGACTAGCAGCAGATACGCAGTATTTT. V and J are TRBV27 and TRBJ2-3; the match to TRBD2 covers 9 bases. Germline CDR1 and CDR2: MNHEY and SMNVEV (reference sequence). V was clipped by 0 bases and J by 4 bases; unmatched bases: 2. CDR3 length: 15 amino acids.

The chain has TRBV10-2 and TRBJ2-7, with D tentatively TRBD2 (7 bases). The CDR3 consists of 14 residues. Germline values: CDR1 WSHSY, CDR2 SAAADI. Trimming took off 7 bases at V and 9 bases at J, with 22 bases between the two ends. The CDR3 reads CASTEGGASRPQYF. CDR3 sequence (DNA): TGCGCCAGCACCGAGGGGGGGGCCTCCCGTCCGCAGTACTTC.

The rearrangement joins TRBV20-1 to TRBJ1-3, with D possibly matching TRBD1 (6 bases). The germline V and J ends were trimmed by 3 bases and 4 bases, with 16 bases remaining between them. CDR3 length: 15 amino acids. Germline CDR1 DFQATT, CDR2 SNEGSKA (reference sequence). The CDR3 coding sequence is TGCAGTGCTAGTCAGGGCGGGGGCGCAGGAAACACCATATATTTT. It is translated as CSASQGGGAGNTIYF.

The J gene is TRBJ2-2, the V gene TRBV11-3; D might be TRBD1 (6 bases). V lost 5 bases and J lost 5, with 15 bases in between. The CDR3 loop spans 15 amino acids. Germline CDR1 and CDR2: SGHNT and YENEEA. The CDR3 sequence is CASSQDSITTGELFF. CDR3 nucleotides: TGTGCCAGCAGCCAGGACAGCATTACGACCGGGGAGCTGTTTTTT.

The table lists this clone with a count of one. The chain uses TRBV5-5 and TRBJ1-2; D is ambiguous. CDR3 length: 12 amino acids. Germline CDR1 and CDR2: SGHKS and YYEKEE (reference sequence). The germline V and J ends were trimmed by 1 base and 1 base, with 2 bases remaining between them. The CDR3 DNA is TGTGCCAGCAGCTTGCTTAACTATGGCTACACCTTC. Translating gives CASSLLNYGYTF.

This rearrangement joins TRBV28 to TRBJ2-7, with 9 bases matching TRBD2. The V gene's germline CDR1 is MDHEN and CDR2 SYDVKM. J was trimmed by 1 base and V by 3 bases; bases with no gene match: 7. The CDR3 spans 16 residues. The CDR3 nucleotides read TGTGCCAGCAGTTTCAGTCTAGCGGGACTTTCCTACGAGCAGTACTTC. Translating gives CASSFSLAGLSYEQYF.

This clone was detected a few times. This sequence joins TRBV6-2 or TRBV6-3 and TRBJ2-7; maybe TRBD2 (6 bases). V shed 4 bases and J shed 2 bases, with 18 bases lying between them. The CDR3 loop spans 16 amino acids. Germline CDR1 is MNHEY and CDR2 is SVGEGT. CDR3 coding DNA: TGTGCCAGCAGTTCCGAACGGGGGTGGGTTACCTACGAGCAGTACTTC. Residues: CASSSERGWVTYEQYF.

The gene calls are TRBV7-9 and TRBJ2-3; D perhaps matches TRBD2 (5 bases). The V gene lost 4 bases and the J gene lost 2 bases, with 10 bases spanning the gap. Germline lookup yields CDR1 SEHNR and CDR2 FQNEAQ (reference sequence). This CDR3 contains 14 residues. The CDR3 DNA reads TGTGCCAGCAGCTCCGGACTTTTCACAGATACGCAGTATTTT. It specifies CASSSGLFTDTQYF. Using reference TRBV7-9 and TRBJ2-3 for the parts outside the CDR3, the full variable domain is DTGVSQNPRHKITKRGQNVTFRCDPISEHNRLYWYRQTLGQGPEFLTYFQNEAQLEKSRLLSDRFSAERPKGSFSTLEIQRTEQGDSAMYLCASSSGLFTDTQYFGPGTRLTVL.

The V and J genes are TRBV9 and TRBJ2-3, with TRBD2 matching over 8 bases. The CDR3 length is 15 residues. The germline gives CDR1 SGDLS, CDR2 YYNGEE. V lost 0 bases and J lost 6; bases outside the gene matches: 6. CDR3 coding DNA: TGTGCCAGCAGCGTAGCCCCGGGGGGGAAGGATACGCAGTATTTT. It translates to CASSVAPGGKDTQYF.

This rearrangement joins TRBV5-1 to TRBJ1-6, with 7 bases that match TRBD1. The CDR3 has 15 residues. Losses at the gene ends were 2 bases for V and 4 bases for J; bases not matched to a gene: 3. Germline V lookup: CDR1 SGHRS, CDR2 YFSETQ. This chain's CDR3 is CASSLQGNYNSPLHF. CDR3 nucleotides: TGCGCCAGCAGCTTACAGGGGAATTATAATTCACCCCTCCACTTT.

The chain employs TRBV9 and TRBJ2-1; 10 positions match TRBD2. The CDR3 is 15 amino acids. The germline CDR1 and CDR2 sequences are SGDLS and YYNGEE. Germline trimming cut 6 bases from V and 7 bases from J; bases unmatched to any gene: 10. CDR3: CASTAGGFWSNEQFF. The CDR3 DNA reads TGTGCCAGCACAGCGGGGGGGTTTTGGTCAAATGAGCAGTTCTTC.